The subject of this entry is one T cell receptor (beta chain). These data belong to a study of blood T cell repertoires in COVID-19. V was pared by 8 bases and J by 1 base, with 14 bases between. Germline V CDR1 and CDR2: MNHEY, SVGAGI. This CDR3 is built from 14 residues. Measured with immunoSEQ multiplex PCR; TCRdb has only the in-frame clones, and not every one. The data show roughly 340,000 clones, around 87% seen once. The chain joins TRBV6-5 to TRBJ1-1; D not resolved. The sample consisted of PBMCs or T cells enriched from blood (not recorded which). The TCR comes from a man aged 18 to 30 who had recovered from COVID-19. The CDR3 loop reads CASARRQTNTEAFF. The CDR3 coding sequence is TGTGCCAGCGCTAGGCGTCAGACGAACACTGAAGCTTTCTTT.